These T cell receptor beta chains were read from a single sample in a study of blood T cells in healthy people across ages. MiXCR was run by TCRdb on the 5' RACE reads, yielding one entry per CDR3 protein. Among 1,800,000 or so distinct CDR3 sequences listed, roughly two fifths were seen once. Specimen: blood. The receptors were sampled from a human donor in good health. Each CDR3 is given with its conserved first and last residue. D genes are given only for firm matches. Some rows mark clone size as missing; the rest say once, few, many or name a class of expanded clone.

d_gene | j_gene | abundance | v_gene | CDR3aa | CDR3nt
- | TRBJ2-3 | few | TRBV27 | CASAPGGIPPTDTQYF | TGTGCCAGCGCCCCGGGGGGCATTCCCCCCACAGATACGCAGTATTTT
- | TRBJ2-3 | - | TRBV29-1 | CKILRADTQYF | TGCAAGATTTTACGGGCAGATACGCAGTATTTT
TRBD1 | TRBJ2-1 | - | TRBV20-1 | CSASSPIQGPPNEQFF | TGCAGTGCTAGTTCACCCATACAGGGGCCCCCCAATGAGCAGTTCTTC
- | TRBJ1-2 | - | TRBV4-1 | CASSQVGGTNNYGYTF | TGCGCCAGCAGCCAAGTAGGGGGGACTAATAACTATGGCTACACCTTC
TRBD1 | TRBJ2-7 | - | TRBV4-3 | CASSQGVIRDRVYEQYF | TGCGCCAGCAGCCAAGGGGTAATCCGGGACAGGGTTTACGAGCAGTACTTC
TRBD1 | TRBJ1-2 | - | TRBV15 | CATSRDDPGRGRTSYGYTF | TGTGCCACCAGCAGAGATGATCCGGGCAGGGGGCGGACCAGCTATGGCTACACCTTC
- | TRBJ1-4 | few | TRBV4-3 | CASSQNTATNEKLFF | TGCGCCAGCAGCCAAAATACAGCAACTAATGAAAAACTGTTTTTT
- | TRBJ2-1 | - | TRBV28 | CASSLYGGAGYNEQFF | TGTGCCAGCAGTTTATACGGCGGGGCGGGGTACAATGAGCAGTTCTTC
- | TRBJ1-1 | few | TRBV12-3/TRBV12-4 | CASSLERGPVGAFF | TGTGCCAGCAGTTTGGAAAGGGGCCCTGTAGGAGCTTTCTTT
- | TRBJ1-2 | many | TRBV12-3/TRBV12-4 | CASSLGALGVSYGYTF | TGTGCCAGCAGTTTAGGTGCGCTGGGGGTCAGCTATGGCTACACCTTC
- | TRBJ2-5 | few | TRBV29-1 | CSVDGSAPGETQYF | TGCAGCGTTGACGGTTCAGCACCTGGGGAGACCCAGTACTTC
- | TRBJ2-1 | few | TRBV29-1 | CSVEGVNYNEQFF | TGCAGCGTTGAGGGGGTGAATTACAATGAGCAGTTCTTC
- | TRBJ2-5 | few | TRBV29-1 | CSAAGGVGQETQYF | TGCAGCGCCGCAGGGGGGGTCGGGCAAGAGACCCAGTACTTC
- | TRBJ1-4 | - | TRBV28 | CASSSREFDEKLFF | TGTGCCAGCAGCTCCAGGGAATTTGACGAAAAACTGTTTTTT
- | TRBJ2-2 | - | TRBV7-3 | CASSGNGELFF | TGTGCCAGCAGCGGGAACGGGGAGCTGTTTTTT
TRBD2 | TRBJ2-1 | few | TRBV11-1 | CASSRSSLAGGPGDEQFF | TGTGCCAGCAGCCGATCCTCCTTAGCGGGGGGGCCTGGGGATGAGCAGTTCTTC
- | TRBJ1-6 | few | TRBV27 | CASSFGGSGSPLHF | TGTGCCAGCAGTTTTGGGGGTTCGGGTTCACCCCTCCACTTT
TRBD2 | TRBJ2-1 | - | TRBV20-1 | CSARGLAGETEQFF | TGCAGTGCTAGAGGACTAGCGGGGGAAACTGAGCAGTTCTTC
TRBD1 | TRBJ2-7 | few | TRBV7-2 | CASSSYGTGTYEQYF | TGTGCCAGCAGCTCTTACGGGACAGGGACCTACGAGCAGTACTTC
TRBD2 | TRBJ2-5 | - | TRBV20-1 | CGASLAGASGSGTQYF | TGCGGTGCTTCCCTAGCGGGGGCCTCCGGTTCCGGGACCCAGTACTTC
- | TRBJ1-1 | - | TRBV29-1 | CSVWDLNTEAFF | TGCAGCGTATGGGATTTGAACACTGAAGCTTTCTTT
TRBD1 | TRBJ1-5 | - | TRBV20-1 | CSANLDRGHQPQHF | TGCAGTGCTAATCTAGACAGGGGGCATCAGCCCCAGCATTTT
- | TRBJ1-2 | - | TRBV29-1 | CSVAIQGAAYGYTF | TGCAGCGTTGCCATACAGGGCGCTGCGTATGGCTACACCTTC
- | TRBJ1-2 | - | TRBV6-1 | CASSDGTAAFDYTF | TGTGCCAGCAGTGACGGGACCGCCGCCTTCGACTACACCTTC
TRBD2 | TRBJ2-3 | - | TRBV20-1 | CSARGTSGADTQYF | TGCAGTGCTAGAGGGACCAGCGGGGCGGATACGCAGTATTTT
- | TRBJ2-7 | - | TRBV6-2/TRBV6-3 | CASIGSEGPYEQYF | TGTGCCAGCATCGGGTCGGAGGGGCCCTACGAGCAGTACTTC
- | TRBJ2-5 | many | TRBV5-1 | CASRGGGQETQYF | TGTGCCAGTAGGGGTGGTGGCCAAGAGACCCAGTACTTC
- | TRBJ2-7 | - | TRBV10-3 | CAISGGRQGYYEQYF | TGTGCCATCAGCGGGGGGAGACAGGGATACTACGAGCAGTACTTC
- | TRBJ2-6 | many | TRBV29-1 | CSVALSGANVLTF | TGCAGCGTTGCTCTCTCTGGGGCCAACGTCCTGACTTTC
TRBD2 | TRBJ2-2 | - | TRBV13 | CASNERGTNTGELFF | TGTGCCAGCAATGAGCGGGGGACGAACACCGGGGAGCTGTTTTTT
- | TRBJ1-1 | - | TRBV7-8 | CASSHDRNRGNTEAFF | TGTGCCAGCAGCCACGACAGAAATCGAGGGAACACTGAAGCTTTCTTT
TRBD1 | TRBJ1-2 | - | TRBV7-2 | CASSPTGQFYGYTF | TGTGCCAGCAGCCCAACGGGACAGTTCTATGGCTACACCTTC